This T cell receptor (beta chain) was found in a study of cytomegalovirus exposure and HLA in healthy donors. Across the study: The use of the same platform for the 90 to 150 validation repertoires and the approximately 670 first-cohort repertoires was reported by a later analysis. Study findings and constraints: In vitro, three CMV-associated chains proved specific for CMV antigens.

The validation cohort, a group of over a hundred subjects, included the donors and was separate from the roughly 720-subject first cohort. Of note for this clone: The antigen remains undetermined.

CDR1 is SEHNR, CDR2 FQNEAQ, per germline (reference sequence). The V end was cut by 3 bases, the J end by 5 bases, with 5 bases between. This CDR3 has 12 amino acids. Assay: immunoSEQ multiplex PCR; the TCRdb copy retains only in-frame clones and omits some. The data contain about 69,000 clones, 95% to 96% of them singletons. This sequence originates from a woman younger than 30 in good health and CMV-seropositive. The sequencing input was PBMCs. The chain has TRBV7-9 and TRBJ2-4; D gene unclear. The DNA for the CDR3 is TGTGCCAGCAGCTTGGCCCAAAACATTCAGTACTTC. This encodes CASSLAQNIQYF.